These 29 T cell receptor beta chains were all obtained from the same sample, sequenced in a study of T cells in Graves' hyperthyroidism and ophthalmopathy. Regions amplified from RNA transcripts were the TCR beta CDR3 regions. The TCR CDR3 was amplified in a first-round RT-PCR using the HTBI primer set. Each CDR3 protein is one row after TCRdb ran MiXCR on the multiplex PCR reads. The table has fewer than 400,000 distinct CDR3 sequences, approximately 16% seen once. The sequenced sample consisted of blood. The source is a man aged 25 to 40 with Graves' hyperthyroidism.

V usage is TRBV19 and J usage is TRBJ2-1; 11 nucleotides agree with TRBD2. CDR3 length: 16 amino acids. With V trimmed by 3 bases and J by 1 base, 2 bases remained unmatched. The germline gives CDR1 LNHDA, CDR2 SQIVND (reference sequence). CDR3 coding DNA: TGTGCCAGTAGTATCACTAGCGGGAGTTCCTACAATGAGCAGTTCTTC. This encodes CASSITSGSSYNEQFF.

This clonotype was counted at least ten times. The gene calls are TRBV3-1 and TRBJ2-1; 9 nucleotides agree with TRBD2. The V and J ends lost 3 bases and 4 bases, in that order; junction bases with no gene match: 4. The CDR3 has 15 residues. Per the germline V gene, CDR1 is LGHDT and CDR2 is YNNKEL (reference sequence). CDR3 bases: TGTGCCAGCAGCCATAGCGGGAGTGGGTACAATGAGCAGTTCTTC. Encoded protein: CASSHSGSGYNEQFF.

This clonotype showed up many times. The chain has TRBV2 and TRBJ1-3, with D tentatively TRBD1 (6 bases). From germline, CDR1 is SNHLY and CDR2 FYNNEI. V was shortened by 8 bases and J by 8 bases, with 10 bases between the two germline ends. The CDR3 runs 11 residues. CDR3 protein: CASGQKYTIYF. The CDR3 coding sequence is TGTGCCAGCGGACAGAAATACACCATATATTTT.

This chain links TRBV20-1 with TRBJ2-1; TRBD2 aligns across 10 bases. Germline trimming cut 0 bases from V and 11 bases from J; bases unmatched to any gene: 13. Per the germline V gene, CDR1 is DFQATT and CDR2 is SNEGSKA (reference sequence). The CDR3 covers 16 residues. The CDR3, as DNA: TGCAGTGCTAGAGATTCGAGCGGGAGGGTTAGTGGGAAGCAGTTCTTC. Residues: CSARDSSGRVSGKQFF.

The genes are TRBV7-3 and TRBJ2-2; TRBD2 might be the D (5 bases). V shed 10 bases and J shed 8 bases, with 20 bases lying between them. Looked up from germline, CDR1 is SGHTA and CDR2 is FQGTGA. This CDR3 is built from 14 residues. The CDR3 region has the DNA TGTGCCACCGACCGGGGATGGAGTACGGGGGAGCTGTTTTTT. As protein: CATDRGWSTGELFF.

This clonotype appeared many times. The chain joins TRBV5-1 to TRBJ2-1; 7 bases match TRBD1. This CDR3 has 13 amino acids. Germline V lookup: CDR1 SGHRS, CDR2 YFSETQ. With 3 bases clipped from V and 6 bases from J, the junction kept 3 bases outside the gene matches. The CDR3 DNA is TGCGCCAGCAGCTCAGGACAGGCCAATGAGCAGTTCTTC. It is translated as CASSSGQANEQFF.

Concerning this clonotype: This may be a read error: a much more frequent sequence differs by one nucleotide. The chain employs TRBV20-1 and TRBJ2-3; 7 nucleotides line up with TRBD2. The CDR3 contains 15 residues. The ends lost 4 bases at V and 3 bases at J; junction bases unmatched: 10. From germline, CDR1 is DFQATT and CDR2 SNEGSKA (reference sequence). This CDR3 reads CSAIPSERGTDTQYF. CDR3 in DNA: TGCAGTGCTATTCCTAGCGAGCGGGGAACAGATACGCAGTATTTT.

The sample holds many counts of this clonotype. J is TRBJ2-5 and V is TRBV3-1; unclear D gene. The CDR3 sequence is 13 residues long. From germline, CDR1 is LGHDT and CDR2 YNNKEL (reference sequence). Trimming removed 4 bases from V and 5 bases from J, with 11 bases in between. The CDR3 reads CASSPSHWETQYF. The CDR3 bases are TGTGCCAGCAGCCCCTCACATTGGGAGACCCAGTACTTC.

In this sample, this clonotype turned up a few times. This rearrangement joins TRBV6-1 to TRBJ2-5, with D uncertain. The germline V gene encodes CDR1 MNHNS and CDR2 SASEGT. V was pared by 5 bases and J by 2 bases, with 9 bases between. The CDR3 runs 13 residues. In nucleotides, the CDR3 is TGTGCCAGCAGTTCAGTTCCTCAAGAGACCCAGTACTTC. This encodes CASSSVPQETQYF.

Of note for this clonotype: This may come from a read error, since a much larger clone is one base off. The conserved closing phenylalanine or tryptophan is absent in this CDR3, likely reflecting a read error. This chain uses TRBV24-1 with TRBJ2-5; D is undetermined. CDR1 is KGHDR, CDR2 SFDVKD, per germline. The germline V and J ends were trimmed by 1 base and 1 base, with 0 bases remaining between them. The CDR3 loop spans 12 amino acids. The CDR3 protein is CATSDFQETQYL. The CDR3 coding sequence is TGTGCCACCAGTGATTTCCAAGAGACCCAGTACCTC.

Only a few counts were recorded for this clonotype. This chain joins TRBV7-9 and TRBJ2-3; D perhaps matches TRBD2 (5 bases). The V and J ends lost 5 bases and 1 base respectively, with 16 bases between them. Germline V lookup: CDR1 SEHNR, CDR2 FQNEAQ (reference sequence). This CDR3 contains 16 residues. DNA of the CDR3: TGTGCCAGCAGCACTAGGAGGCGGGTCGGCACAGATACGCAGTATTTT. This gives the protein CASSTRRRVGTDTQYF. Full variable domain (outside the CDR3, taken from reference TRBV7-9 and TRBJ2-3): DTGVSQNPRHKITKRGQNVTFRCDPISEHNRLYWYRQTLGQGPEFLTYFQNEAQLEKSRLLSDRFSAERPKGSFSTLEIQRTEQGDSAMYLCASSTRRRVGTDTQYFGPGTRLTVL.

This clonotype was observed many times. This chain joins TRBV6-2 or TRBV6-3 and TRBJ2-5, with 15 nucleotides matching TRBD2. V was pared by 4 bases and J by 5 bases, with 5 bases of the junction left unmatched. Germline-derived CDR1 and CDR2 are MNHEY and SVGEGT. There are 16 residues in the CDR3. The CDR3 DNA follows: TGTGCCAGCAGTTTGGGACTAGCGGGAGGTTGGGAGACCCAGTACTTC. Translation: CASSLGLAGGWETQYF.

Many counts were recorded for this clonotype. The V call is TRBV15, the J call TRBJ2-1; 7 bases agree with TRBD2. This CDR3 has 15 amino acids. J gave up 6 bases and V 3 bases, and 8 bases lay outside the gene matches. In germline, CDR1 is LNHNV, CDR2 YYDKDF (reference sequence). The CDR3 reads CATSREVAGLNEQFF. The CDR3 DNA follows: TGTGCCACCAGCAGGGAGGTAGCGGGCCTCAATGAGCAGTTCTTC.

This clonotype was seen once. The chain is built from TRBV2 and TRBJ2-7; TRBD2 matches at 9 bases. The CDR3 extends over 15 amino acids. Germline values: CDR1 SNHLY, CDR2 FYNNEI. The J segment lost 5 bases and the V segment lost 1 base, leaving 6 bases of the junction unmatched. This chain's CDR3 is CASSEELAGVNEQYF. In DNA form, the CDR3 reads TGTGCCAGCAGTGAAGAATTAGCGGGAGTCAACGAGCAGTACTTC. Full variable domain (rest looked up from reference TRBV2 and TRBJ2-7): EPEVTQTPSHQVTQMGQEVILRCVPISNHLYFYWYRQILGQKVEFLVSFYNNEISEKSEIFDDQFSVERPDGSNFTLKIRSTKLEDSAMYFCASSEELAGVNEQYFGPGTRLTVT.

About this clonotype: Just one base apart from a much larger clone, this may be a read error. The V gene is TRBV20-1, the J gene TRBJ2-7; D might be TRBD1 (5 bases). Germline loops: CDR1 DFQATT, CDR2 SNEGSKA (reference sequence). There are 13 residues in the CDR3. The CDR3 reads CSASQVTHYERYF. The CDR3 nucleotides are TGCAGTGCCTCACAGGTAACTCACTACGAGCGGTACTTC.

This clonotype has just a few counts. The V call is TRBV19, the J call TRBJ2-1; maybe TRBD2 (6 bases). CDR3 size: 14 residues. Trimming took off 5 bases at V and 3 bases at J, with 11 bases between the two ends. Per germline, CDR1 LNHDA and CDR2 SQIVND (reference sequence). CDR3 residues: CASSPGEYYNEQFF. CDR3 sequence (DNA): TGTGCCAGTAGTCCGGGAGAGTACTACAATGAGCAGTTCTTC.

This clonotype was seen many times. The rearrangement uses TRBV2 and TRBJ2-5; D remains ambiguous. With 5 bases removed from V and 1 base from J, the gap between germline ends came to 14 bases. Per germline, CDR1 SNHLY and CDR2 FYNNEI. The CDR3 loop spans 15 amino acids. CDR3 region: CASSPDLIIQETQYF. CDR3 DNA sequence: TGTGCCAGCAGTCCTGATCTCATTATCCAAGAGACCCAGTACTTC.

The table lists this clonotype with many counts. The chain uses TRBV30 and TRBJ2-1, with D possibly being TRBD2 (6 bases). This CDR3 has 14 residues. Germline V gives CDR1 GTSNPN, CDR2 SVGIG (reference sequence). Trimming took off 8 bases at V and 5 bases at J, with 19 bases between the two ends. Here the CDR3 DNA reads TGTGCCAGCCCACGTGGACTACAAAACAATGAGCAGTTCTTC. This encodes CASPRGLQNNEQFF.

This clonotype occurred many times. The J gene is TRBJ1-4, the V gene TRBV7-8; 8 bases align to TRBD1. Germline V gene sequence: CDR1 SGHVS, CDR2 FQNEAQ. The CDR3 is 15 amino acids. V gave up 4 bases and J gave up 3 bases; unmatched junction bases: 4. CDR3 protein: CASSSGQGANEKLFF. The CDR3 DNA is TGTGCCAGCAGCTCCGGACAGGGAGCTAATGAAAAACTGTTTTTT.

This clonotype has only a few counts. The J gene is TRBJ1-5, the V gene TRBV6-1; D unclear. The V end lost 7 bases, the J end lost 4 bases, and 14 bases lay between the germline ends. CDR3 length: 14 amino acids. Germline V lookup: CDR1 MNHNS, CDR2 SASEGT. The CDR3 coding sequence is TGTGCCAGCACCACCCGAGGATTAAATCAGCCCCAGCATTTT. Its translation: CASTTRGLNQPQHF.

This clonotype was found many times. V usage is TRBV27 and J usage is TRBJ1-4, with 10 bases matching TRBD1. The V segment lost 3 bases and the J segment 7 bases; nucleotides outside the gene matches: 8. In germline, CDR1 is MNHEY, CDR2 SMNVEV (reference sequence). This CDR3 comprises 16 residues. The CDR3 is CASSFRPGQGGEKLFF. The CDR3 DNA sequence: TGTGCCAGCAGTTTCCGGCCAGGACAGGGGGGTGAAAAACTGTTTTTT.

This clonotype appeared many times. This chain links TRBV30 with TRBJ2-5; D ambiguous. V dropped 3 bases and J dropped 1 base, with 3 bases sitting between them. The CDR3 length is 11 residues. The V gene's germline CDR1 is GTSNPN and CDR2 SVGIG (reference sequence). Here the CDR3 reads CAWRGQETQYF. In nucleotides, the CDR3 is TGTGCCTGGAGGGGCCAAGAGACCCAGTACTTC.

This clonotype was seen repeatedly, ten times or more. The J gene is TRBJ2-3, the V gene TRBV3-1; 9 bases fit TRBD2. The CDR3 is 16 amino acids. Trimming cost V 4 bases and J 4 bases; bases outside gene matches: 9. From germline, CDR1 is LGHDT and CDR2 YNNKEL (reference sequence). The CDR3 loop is CASSPNSGSGADTQYF. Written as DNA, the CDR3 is TGTGCCAGCAGCCCGAATAGCGGGAGTGGTGCAGATACGCAGTATTTT.

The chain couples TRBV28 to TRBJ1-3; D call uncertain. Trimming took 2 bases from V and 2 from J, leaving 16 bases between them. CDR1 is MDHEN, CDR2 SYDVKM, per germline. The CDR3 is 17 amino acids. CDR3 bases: TGTGCCAGCAGTTTACTAGGTGCAGGCAATCCTGGAAACACCATATATTTT. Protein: CASSLLGAGNPGNTIYF.

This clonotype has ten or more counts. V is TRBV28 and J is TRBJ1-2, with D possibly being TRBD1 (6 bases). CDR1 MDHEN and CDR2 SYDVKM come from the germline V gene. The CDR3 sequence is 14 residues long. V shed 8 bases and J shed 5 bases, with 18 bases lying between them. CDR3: CASRSRTGLYGYTF. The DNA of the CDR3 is TGTGCCAGCCGCTCACGTACAGGGTTATATGGCTACACCTTC.

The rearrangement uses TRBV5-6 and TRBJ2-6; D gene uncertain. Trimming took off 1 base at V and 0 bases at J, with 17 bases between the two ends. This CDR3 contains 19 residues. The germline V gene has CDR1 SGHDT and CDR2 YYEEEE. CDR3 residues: CASSLFVRRLPSGANVLTF. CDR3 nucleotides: TGTGCCAGCAGCTTGTTCGTTCGTCGCCTCCCCTCTGGGGCCAACGTCCTGACTTTC.

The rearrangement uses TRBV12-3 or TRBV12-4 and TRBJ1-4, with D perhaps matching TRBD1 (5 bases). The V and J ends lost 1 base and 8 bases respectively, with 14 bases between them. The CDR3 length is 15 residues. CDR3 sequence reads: CASSLGAAGREKLFF. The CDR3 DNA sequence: TGTGCCAGCAGTTTAGGGGCGGCGGGGCGGGAAAAACTGTTTTTT.

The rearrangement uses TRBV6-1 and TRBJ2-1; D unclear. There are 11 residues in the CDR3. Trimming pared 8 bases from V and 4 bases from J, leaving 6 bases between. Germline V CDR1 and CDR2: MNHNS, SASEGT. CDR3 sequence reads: CASLRYNEQFF. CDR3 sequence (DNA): TGTGCCAGCCTCCGTTACAATGAGCAGTTCTTC.

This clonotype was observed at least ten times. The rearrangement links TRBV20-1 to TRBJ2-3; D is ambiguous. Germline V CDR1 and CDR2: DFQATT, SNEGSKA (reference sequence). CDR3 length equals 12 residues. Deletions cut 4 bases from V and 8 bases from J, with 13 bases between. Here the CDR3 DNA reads TGCAGTGCTACCCCCCCGGCTTCTACGCAGTATTTT. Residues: CSATPPASTQYF.